This entry describes one TCR beta chain. Its antigen remains unknown. A read error may produce the germline difference seen at one junction end. Per individual sample, total RNA of at least 5.5 micrograms was extracted. Together with a sample-barcoded 5' primer, a J-beta primer mix was included in a second PCR lasting roughly 6 to 12 cycles. MiXCR was run by TCRdb on the 5' RACE reads, yielding one entry per CDR3 protein. The profile shows about 1.6 million distinct CDR3 sequences, approximately 32% of them singletons. This CDR3 contains 18 residues. Germline lookup yields CDR1 LGHNA and CDR2 YNFKEQ. The data stem from a study of blood T cells in healthy people across ages. Study-wide results and limits: Strongly correlated with naive T cell percentage was TCR beta diversity. Long-lived and aged donors differed, with more naive CD4+ cells and higher diversity in the long-lived.

The rearrangement uses TRBV4-2 and TRBJ1-6; 12 bases fit TRBD1. Sequencing input: blood. The receptor's source is a woman younger than 45 in good health. CDR3 sequence: CASGSGTGGALGDSPRHF. CDR3 nucleotides: TGTGCCAGCGGCTCCGGGACAGGGGGCGCATTGGGCGATTCACCCCGCCACTTT.